These 7 T cell receptor beta chains share one sample of origin, sequenced in a study of T cell responses to AZD1222 COVID-19 vaccine (dated by TCRdb to 2020 to 2023). Explained via the paper, the time point label denotes: baseline before first vaccination. To prepare the library, the immunoSEQ multiplex PCR assay was applied. TCRdb took over this immuneACCESS table, retaining in-frame rearrangements with V and J assigned. Such tables are incomplete; in checked studies, under half of the missing clones stem from an unresolved V gene, and the remainder is unexplained. The sample profile shows around 130,000 clones; 80% to 90% of them were found once. The ten biggest clones cover approximately 3.1% of the sample. The material was peripheral blood, obtained on day 0 of AZD1222 vaccination. Receptor source: an adult in good health.

This sequence joins TRBV7-9 and TRBJ2-3; the D gene could be TRBD1 or TRBD2 (5 bases each). The germline V gene encodes CDR1 SEHNR and CDR2 FQNEAQ (reference sequence). The ends were cut back, 3 bases at V and 1 base at J, with 8 bases in the middle. This CDR3 region has 14 residues. The CDR3 reads CASSLRDGTDTQYF. The CDR3, as DNA: TGTGCCAGCAGCTTGAGGGACGGCACAGATACGCAGTATTTT.

This rearrangement joins TRBV11-3 to TRBJ2-6, with D possibly TRBD2 on 6 matching bases. This CDR3 region has 18 residues. V dropped 5 bases and J dropped 4 bases, with 21 bases sitting between them. Germline V gene lookup returns CDR1 SGHNT and CDR2 YENEEA. The CDR3, as DNA: TGTGCCAGCAGCGAATCCGGGACTCGAACGGGGGGGGCCAACGTCCTGACTTTC. This sequence encodes CASSESGTRTGGANVLTF.

V and J are TRBV6-2 or TRBV6-3 and TRBJ1-1; D is ambiguous. Trimming took 2 bases from V and 2 from J, leaving 6 bases between them. Germline V gene data show CDR1 as MNHEY and CDR2 as SVGEGT. The CDR3 covers 13 residues. CDR3 in amino acids: CASSYTRNTEAFF. Written as DNA, the CDR3 is TGTGCCAGCAGTTACACAAGAAACACTGAAGCTTTCTTT.

In its sample, this clone was seen a few times. The chain joins TRBV30 to TRBJ2-7, with TRBD1 as a possible D gene (6 bases). CDR1 and CDR2 (germline): GTSNPN, SVGIG (reference sequence). V lost 2 bases to trimming and J lost 1 base, with 15 bases between them. The CDR3 length is 15 residues. The CDR3: CAWSRWPGESYEQYF. The CDR3 DNA reads TGTGCCTGGAGTAGGTGGCCAGGGGAATCCTACGAGCAGTACTTC.

The rearrangement uses TRBV3-1 (or the pseudogene TRBV3-2) and TRBJ2-7; the D is unclear. Germline V gene sequence: CDR1 LGHDT, CDR2 YNNKEL (reference sequence). The CDR3 covers 9 residues. V was cut by 8 bases and J by 5 bases, with 4 bases left in between. CDR3 protein: CASVHEQYF. The CDR3 DNA follows: TGTGCCAGCGTACACGAGCAGTACTTC.

The rearrangement joins TRBV27 to TRBJ1-5; TRBD1 aligns across 7 bases. Per the germline V gene, CDR1 is MNHEY and CDR2 is SMNVEV (reference sequence). This CDR3 comprises 15 residues. Trimming at V came to 7 bases and at J to 7 bases, leaving 13 bases not matched to a gene. The CDR3 DNA reads TGTGCCAGCACTAGACCGAGGGGGCTAGGGCAGCCCCAGCATTTT. It is translated as CASTRPRGLGQPQHF.

The chain is built from TRBV7-3 and TRBJ2-5; a weak D match, TRBD2 (6 bases). V lost 3 bases to trimming and J lost 7 bases, with 15 bases between them. The CDR3 sequence is 14 residues long. The V gene's germline CDR1 is SGHTA and CDR2 FQGTGA. CDR3 amino acids: CASSFGTPGGTQYF. CDR3 sequence (DNA): TGTGCCAGCAGCTTCGGGACTCCCGGAGGGACCCAGTACTTC.